Listed here are 17 T cell receptor beta chains from one sample, sequenced in a study of beta chain features in type 1 diabetes. Sequencing targeted expressed TCRB transcripts, as all isolated RNA had been reverse transcribed. Measured with immunoSEQ multiplex PCR; TCRdb has only the in-frame clones, and not every one. The table lists 300,000 or so clones, under 8.5% of them singletons, with less than 0.45% in the top ten. Sequenced: central memory CD4+ T cells from blood. The receptor source for this set is a woman in her late teens or twenties in good health.

A few counts support this clone. The genes are TRBV7-2 and TRBJ1-2; TRBD1 matches 7 bases. CDR1 and CDR2 from the germline V gene are SGHTA and FQGNSA. The length of the CDR3 is 15 residues. Trimming removed 0 bases from V and 4 bases from J; junction bases left unmatched: 5. The CDR3 bases are TGTGCCAGCAGCTTAGCGCCGGGACAGTTCTATGGCTACACCTTC. Amino acids: CASSLAPGQFYGYTF. The whole variable domain, filled in from reference TRBV7-2 and TRBJ1-2, reads GAGVSQSPSNKVTEKGKDVELRCDPISGHTALYWYRQSLGQGLEFLIYFQGNSAPDKSGLPSDRFSAERTGGSVSTLTIQRTQQEDSAVYLCASSLAPGQFYGYTFGSGTRLTVV.

This clone was picked up a small number of times. CDR3 sequence: CASSQDHGYGYTF. CDR3 nucleotides: TGTGCCAGCAGCCAAGATCACGGCTATGGCTACACCTTC. The chain combines TRBV14 with TRBJ1-2; D unclear. This CDR3 contains 13 residues. V gave up 0 bases and J gave up 4 bases, with 6 bases separating them. In germline, CDR1 is SGHDN, CDR2 FVKESK. The complete variable domain, with remaining parts taken from reference TRBV14 and TRBJ1-2, reads EAGVTQFPSHSVIEKGQTVTLRCDPISGHDNLYWYRRVMGKEIKFLLHFVKESKQDESGMPNNRFLAERTGGTYSTLKVQPAELEDSGVYFCASSQDHGYGYTFGSGTRLTVV.

This clone appeared a few times. The V call is TRBV5-4, the J call TRBJ2-5; perhaps TRBD1 as D (6 bases). The CDR3 contains 15 residues. The V gene's germline CDR1 is SGHNT and CDR2 YYREEE (reference sequence). Trimming pared 4 bases from V and 2 bases from J, leaving 15 bases between. The CDR3 reads CASSATGTRQETQYF. CDR3 nucleotides: TGTGCCAGCAGCGCTACCGGGACAAGGCAAGAGACCCAGTACTTC.

This clone occurred a few times. The J gene is TRBJ2-7, the V gene TRBV21-1; TRBD1, as called in the table, went unchecked against the DNA. TRBV21-1 is listed as a pseudogene. This CDR3 region has 14 residues. CDR3 in DNA: TGTGCCAGCAGCAAAGATCCAGTGGCCTACGAGCAGTACTTC. Translating it yields CASSKDPVAYEQYF.

There are many counts of this clone. This chain connects TRBV29-1 to TRBJ2-5; no firm D call. The germline V and J ends were trimmed by 4 bases and 4 bases, with 13 bases remaining between them. Germline V CDR1 and CDR2: SQVTM, ANQGSEA. The CDR3 is 13 residues long. This chain's CDR3 is CSVARPPLETQYF. CDR3 in DNA: TGCAGCGTTGCCCGTCCTCCGTTAGAGACCCAGTACTTC.

The chain links TRBV5-1 to TRBJ2-5; D remains unclear. Trimming took off 6 bases at V and 2 bases at J, with 17 bases between the two ends. CDR1 and CDR2 from the germline V gene are SGHRS and YFSETQ. The CDR3 sequence is 15 residues long. CDR3 coding DNA: TGCGCCAGCATCCTATCCCCGGGCGGTCAAGAGACCCAGTACTTC. Translated: CASILSPGGQETQYF.

This chain connects TRBV9 to TRBJ2-2; either TRBD1 or TRBD2 may supply D (6 bases each). Per germline, CDR1 SGDLS and CDR2 YYNGEE. The CDR3 has 16 amino acids. Trimming removed 1 base from V and 2 bases from J, with 12 bases in between. Here the CDR3 DNA reads TGTGCCAGCAGCGTAAATCCCGGGGGCAACACCGGGGAGCTGTTTTTT. Translation gives CASSVNPGGNTGELFF. The whole variable domain, filled in from reference TRBV9 and TRBJ2-2, reads DSGVTQTPKHLITATGQRVTLRCSPRSGDLSVYWYQQSLDQGLQFLIQYYNGEERAKGNILERFSAQQFPDLHSELNLSSLELGDSALYFCASSVNPGGNTGELFFGEGSRLTVL.

This chain connects TRBV9 to TRBJ2-5, with D maybe TRBD2 (6 bases). V was trimmed by 3 bases and J by 2 bases, leaving 14 bases between them. Germline CDR1 SGDLS, CDR2 YYNGEE. CDR3 length: 15 residues. The CDR3 protein is CASSASPGRQETQYF. The CDR3 DNA follows: TGTGCCAGCAGCGCTTCCCCAGGGAGGCAAGAGACCCAGTACTTC.

The CDR3 here is CASSRIGTSGSLSYEQYF. The CDR3 nucleotides are TGTGCCAGCTCACGCATAGGTACTAGCGGGAGTCTCTCCTACGAGCAGTACTTC. The rearrangement uses TRBV18 and TRBJ2-7, with 11 bases aligning to TRBD2. V dropped 4 bases and J dropped 0; count of bases not matched to a gene: 11. Germline CDR1 reads KGHSH; CDR2 reads LQKENI. The CDR3 loop spans 18 amino acids.

V and J are TRBV7-9 and TRBJ2-7, with D perhaps TRBD1 (5 bases). The CDR3 has 15 residues. Germline V gives CDR1 SEHNR, CDR2 FQNEAQ (reference sequence). Trimming removed 5 bases at V and 2 bases at J, with 16 bases between. The CDR3 is CASSPIIRGPYEQYF. The CDR3 coding sequence is TGTGCCAGCAGCCCAATTATAAGGGGCCCCTACGAGCAGTACTTC.

The gene calls are TRBV16 and TRBJ2-4, with a possible D match to TRBD1 (5 bases). This CDR3 comprises 14 residues. Per germline, CDR1 KGHSY and CDR2 FQNENV. Trimming removed 0 bases from V and 8 bases from J, with 11 bases in between. CDR3 sequence (DNA): TGTGCCAGCAGCCAATCGTCAGGGTCGGACATTCAGTACTTC. It codes for CASSQSSGSDIQYF.

V gene TRBV28 combines with J gene TRBJ2-7; 8 positions match TRBD2. Per the germline V gene, CDR1 is MDHEN and CDR2 is SYDVKM. The CDR3 covers 22 residues. J lost 2 bases, V lost 5 bases, and 29 bases had no gene match. CDR3 DNA: TGTGCCAGCAGTCCGTTTCTCCCCTACGGCGGGAGGACAGAACTAAACCCCTACGAGCAGTACTTC. Its translation is CASSPFLPYGGRTELNPYEQYF.

A few counts support this clone. This sequence joins TRBV10-2 and TRBJ2-3; D gene ambiguous. Looked up from germline, CDR1 is WSHSY and CDR2 is SAAADI. With 3 bases removed from V and 6 bases from J, the gap between germline ends came to 10 bases. The CDR3 extends over 13 amino acids. The DNA for the CDR3 is TGCGCCAGCAGTGAAATAGAAGGGGATACGCAGTATTTT. This encodes CASSEIEGDTQYF.

The V gene is TRBV5-1, the J gene TRBJ2-5; D may match TRBD1 or TRBD2 (5 bases each). V gave up 3 bases and J gave up 2 bases, with 14 bases separating them. This CDR3 contains 15 residues. Germline V gene lookup returns CDR1 SGHRS and CDR2 YFSETQ. The CDR3 coding sequence is TGCGCCAGCAGCTACTACCCGGGACCGCAAGAGACCCAGTACTTC. Translating gives CASSYYPGPQETQYF.

The chain is built from TRBV28 and TRBJ1-2, with D perhaps TRBD1 (6 bases). This CDR3 spans 13 amino acids. The V end lost 6 bases, the J end lost 4 bases, and 12 bases lay between the germline ends. Per germline, CDR1 MDHEN and CDR2 SYDVKM. CDR3 DNA sequence: TGTGCCAGCAGCGTGGGACACCCCTATGGCTACACCTTC. As protein: CASSVGHPYGYTF.

This clone was seen more than once but under ten times. This rearrangement joins TRBV18 to TRBJ1-3; weak D call: TRBD1 (6 bases). The CDR3 has 13 residues. The V and J ends lost 5 bases and 3 bases respectively, with 8 bases between them. The germline V gene encodes CDR1 KGHSH and CDR2 LQKENI. The CDR3: CASSGGNGNTIYF. CDR3 coding DNA: TGTGCCAGCTCAGGGGGCAATGGAAACACCATATATTTT.

In its sample, this clone was seen many times. This sequence joins TRBV2 and TRBJ2-3, with TRBD2 matching 7 bases. J gave up 2 bases and V 6 bases, and 2 bases lay outside the gene matches. Germline V lookup: CDR1 SNHLY, CDR2 FYNNEI. The CDR3 consists of 13 residues. The CDR3 loop is CASRGGNTDTQYF. CDR3 sequence (DNA): TGTGCCAGCAGGGGGGGGAACACAGATACGCAGTATTTT.